This TCR beta chain was identified in a study of OX40 agonist ivuxolimab in advanced cancers. Across the study: Dose-escalation subjects each had hepatocellular carcinoma, melanoma, renal cell or head and neck cancer. Among those treated, three patients had partial responses, one with hepatocellular carcinoma and two with cutaneous melanoma.

The study, taken as a whole, reports: Expanded clones tended on average to be more numerous among CD8+ T cells than CD4+.

Blood samples were obtained at baseline, cycle 4 day 1, and cycle 7 day 1. TCRdb keeps only in-frame clones here, not all; method: immunoSEQ multiplex PCR. The data hold around 63,000 clones, with about nine tenths observed a single time. On this clone itself: Its antigen is as yet unknown.

This sequence was found in an adult with an advanced solid tumor such as melanoma, head and neck, liver or kidney cancer. The source material was CD4+ or CD8+ T cells sorted from blood, sampled in a trial of the OX40 agonist ivuxolimab.

The CDR3 bases are TGCGCCAGCAGACCCCCTGGGACTAGCGGGGGAGACACAGATACGCAGTATTTT. Protein: CASRPPGTSGGDTDTQYF. This chain links TRBV5-1 with TRBJ2-3; 14 bases are a match to TRBD2. CDR1 and CDR2 (germline): SGHRS, YFSETQ. V lost 5 bases and J lost 2; bases outside the gene matches: 10. The CDR3 is made up of 18 amino acids.